This TCR beta chain appears in the sequencing data of a study of CD8 T cells in Susac syndrome. Looking at the study overall: When their blood was taken, the Susac syndrome patients had either not yet had any therapy, were taking corticosteroids, or were taking intravenous immunoglobulin alone. Study-wide results and caveats: CD4+ T cell repertoires in Susac syndrome exhibited no evidence of clonal expansion.

With regard to this clonotype: No antigen is known for it.

Random hexamers were used to reverse transcribe an amount of about 0.45 to 1 ug RNA. One entry per CDR3 protein, called by TCRdb with MiXCR from the immunoSEQ multiplex PCR reads. The sample has about 150,000 distinct CDR3 sequences; roughly 95% are singletons. The CD8+ and CD4+ T cells were negatively isolated, with the TEMRA cells enriched by FACS. Trimming stripped 5 bases from V and 4 bases from J, with 8 bases between. CDR1 and CDR2 (germline): SGHTA, FQGNSA. CDR3 length: 12 residues. Material for sequencing was CD4+ T cells from PBMCs. The chain uses TRBV7-2 and TRBJ2-5; D perhaps matches TRBD1 (6 bases). This TCR was sampled from a human donor with Susac syndrome. CDR3 in amino acids: CASSRTVETQYF. The CDR3 DNA is TGTGCCAGCAGCAGGACAGTAGAGACCCAGTACTTC.